These 23 T cell receptor beta chains were sequenced from one sample in a study of shared clonotypes between healthy human individuals. TCRdb keeps only in-frame clones here, not all; method: immunoSEQ multiplex PCR. The table shows some 2.1 million clones, with 85% to 95% occurring only once. Sequencing was carried out using naive CD4+ T cells sorted from blood. Indicated subset: CD45RA+ positively selected. The receptors derive from a man aged 18-30 years in good health.

The CDR3 region is CASSLDRTGANTGELFF. CDR3 sequence (DNA): TGCGCCAGCAGCTTGGACCGGACAGGCGCGAACACCGGGGAGCTGTTTTTT. This chain connects TRBV5-1 to TRBJ2-2; TRBD1 matches 7 bases. The germline CDR1 and CDR2 sequences are SGHRS and YFSETQ. The CDR3 covers 17 residues. With 0 bases clipped from V and 0 bases from J, the junction kept 5 bases outside the gene matches.

To note about this clone: One base away lies a much larger clone, so this may be a sequencing read error. The gene calls are TRBV9 and TRBJ2-7, with 10 bases lining up with TRBD1. CDR3 length: 14 residues. Germline V lookup: CDR1 SGDLS, CDR2 YYNGEE. Losses at the gene ends were 5 bases for V and 3 bases for J; bases not matched to a gene: 5. CDR3 residues: CASSPGTGVYEQYF. Written as DNA, the CDR3 is TGTGCCAGCAGTCCCGGGACAGGGGTCTACGAGCAGTACTTC.

The V gene is TRBV19, the J gene TRBJ2-7; tentative D call: TRBD1 (5 bases). Trimming removed 0 bases from V and 0 bases from J, with 9 bases in between. The CDR3 is 15 amino acids. Germline V gives CDR1 LNHDA, CDR2 SQIVND (reference sequence). The CDR3 region has the DNA TGTGCCAGTAGTATAGAGGCAGGGCGCTCCTACGAGCAGTACTTC. It specifies CASSIEAGRSYEQYF.

V usage is TRBV4-1 and J usage is TRBJ2-5, with 7 bases that match TRBD1. The trim removed 4 bases at V and 3 bases at J, leaving 2 bases unmatched. Germline CDR1 MGHRA, CDR2 YSYEKL. This CDR3 region has 13 residues. The CDR3 bases are TGCGCCAGCAGCCGGGGACAGAAAGAGACCCAGTACTTC. Residues: CASSRGQKETQYF.

This clone was observed once. This rearrangement joins TRBV28 to TRBJ2-3; D possibly matches TRBD1 or TRBD2 (6 bases each). With 5 bases removed from V and 2 bases from J, the gap between germline ends came to 14 bases. The germline CDR1 and CDR2 sequences are MDHEN and SYDVKM. This CDR3 is built from 15 residues. The CDR3 nucleotides read TGTGCCAGCAGTGCGTTAGGGGGGACCACAGATACGCAGTATTTT. Protein: CASSALGGTTDTQYF.

This clone was found once. The gene calls are TRBV19 and TRBJ2-5; D is tentatively TRBD1 or TRBD2 (5 bases each). The V end lost 4 bases, the J end lost 3 bases, and 18 bases lay between the germline ends. The CDR3 extends over 16 amino acids. Looked up from germline, CDR1 is LNHDA and CDR2 is SQIVND (reference sequence). The CDR3 protein is CASSKAVGLGEETQYF. In DNA, the CDR3 is TGTGCCAGTAGTAAGGCTGTCGGGTTGGGGGAAGAGACCCAGTACTTC.

V is TRBV7-8 and J is TRBJ2-5; 12 bases agree with TRBD2. This CDR3 region has 18 residues. CDR1 is SGHVS and CDR2 is FQNEAQ in the germline V gene. V trimming: 2 bases; J trimming: 5 bases; junction bases outside the gene matches: 12. The CDR3 DNA sequence: TGTGCCAGCAGCTTAACTTTCCTAGCGGGGGGGCTTGTGGAGACCCAGTACTTC. Amino acids: CASSLTFLAGGLVETQYF.

This clone showed up just once. The V gene is TRBV2, the J gene TRBJ1-2, with 9 bases identical to TRBD1. The CDR3 contains 12 residues. In germline, CDR1 is SNHLY, CDR2 FYNNEI. Trimming removed 6 bases from V and 8 bases from J; junction bases left unmatched: 4. CDR3 residues: CASRPTGGGYTF. CDR3 DNA: TGTGCCAGCAGACCGACAGGGGGAGGCTACACCTTC.

The genes are TRBV7-9 and TRBJ2-2; D not certain. The V gene lost 5 bases and the J gene lost 3 bases, with 13 bases spanning the gap. The CDR3 runs to 15 residues. The germline CDR1 and CDR2 sequences are SEHNR and FQNEAQ (reference sequence). Written as DNA, the CDR3 is TGTGCCAGCAGCCCATCACAGAAATACACCGGGGAGCTGTTTTTT. It encodes CASSPSQKYTGELFF. Drawing the rest from reference TRBV7-9 and TRBJ2-2, the complete variable domain is DTGVSQNPRHKITKRGQNVTFRCDPISEHNRLYWYRQTLGQGPEFLTYFQNEAQLEKSRLLSDRFSAERPKGSFSTLEIQRTEQGDSAMYLCASSPSQKYTGELFFGEGSRLTVL.

Comment on this clone: Other nucleotide sequences from this sample produce the same CDR3. J is TRBJ1-2 and V is TRBV28; D possibly corresponds to TRBD1 (5 bases). V lost 6 bases, J lost 8 bases, and 13 bases lay in between. In germline, CDR1 is MDHEN, CDR2 SYDVKM. The CDR3 runs to 12 residues. The DNA of the CDR3 is TGTGCCAGCAGCCGGCAGGGATACGGCTACACCTTC. It is translated as CASSRQGYGYTF.

In its sample, this clone was seen a few times. The gene calls are TRBV6-5 and TRBJ2-7; D is perhaps TRBD1 or TRBD2 (5 bases each). This CDR3 is 15 amino acids long. V dropped 5 bases and J dropped 2 bases, with 16 bases sitting between them. From germline, CDR1 is MNHEY and CDR2 SVGAGI. The CDR3 coding sequence is TGTGCCAGCAGTGCTCGGGGCGACCCCCCCTACGAGCAGTACTTC. This encodes CASSARGDPPYEQYF.

The rearrangement uses TRBV2 and TRBJ2-7; 7 nucleotides align to TRBD1. Germline V lookup: CDR1 SNHLY, CDR2 FYNNEI. Unmatched junction bases numbered 23, after V lost 7 bases and J lost 5 bases. This CDR3 comprises 18 residues. CDR3 region: CASTGKGRQGTDCDEQYF. The CDR3 nucleotides are TGTGCCAGCACCGGGAAGGGGCGACAGGGAACGGATTGCGACGAGCAGTACTTC.

The chain has TRBV5-1 and TRBJ1-1; TRBD1 matches 8 bases. Trimming removed 7 bases from V and 9 bases from J; junction bases left unmatched: 14. Germline values: CDR1 SGHRS, CDR2 YFSETQ. CDR3 size: 14 residues. CDR3 in DNA: TGCGCCAGCTTGGAGACCGGGACAGGACGAAAAGCTTTCTTT. Translated: CASLETGTGRKAFF.

The chain joins TRBV7-9 to TRBJ2-7; D might be TRBD1 or TRBD2, each matching 5 bases. The germline V gene encodes CDR1 SEHNR and CDR2 FQNEAQ (reference sequence). Trimming removed 3 bases from V and 0 bases from J, with 9 bases in between. The CDR3 contains 14 residues. CDR3 nucleotide sequence: TGTGCCAGCAGCTTCGGGGCAAGCTCCTACGAGCAGTACTTC. Translating it yields CASSFGASSYEQYF. The variable domain in full, with the rest retrieved from reference TRBV7-9 and TRBJ2-7, is DTGVSQNPRHKITKRGQNVTFRCDPISEHNRLYWYRQTLGQGPEFLTYFQNEAQLEKSRLLSDRFSAERPKGSFSTLEIQRTEQGDSAMYLCASSFGASSYEQYFGPGTRLTVT.

The chain links TRBV20-1 to TRBJ2-7; weak D call: TRBD1 (5 bases). Per germline, CDR1 DFQATT and CDR2 SNEGSKA (reference sequence). With 6 bases removed from V and 7 bases from J, the gap between germline ends came to 13 bases. This CDR3 has 11 residues. The CDR3, as DNA: TGCAGTGCACTTAGGGGTCTTGAGCAGTACTTC. Protein: CSALRGLEQYF.

Here the CDR3 DNA reads TGTGCCAGCAGTTACATAGGTTGGACAGTCAATGAAAAACTGTTTTTT. Translation: CASSYIGWTVNEKLFF. The gene calls are TRBV6-5 and TRBJ1-4, with a tentative D call TRBD1 (6 bases). The CDR3 spans 16 residues. Germline assignment: CDR1 MNHEY and CDR2 SVGAGI. V dropped 2 bases and J dropped 5 bases, with 15 bases sitting between them.

V gene TRBV5-1 combines with J gene TRBJ2-5, with D perhaps matching TRBD1 or TRBD2 (5 bases each). Between the trimmed V and J ends, which lost 0 bases and 11 bases, there was a span of 20 bases. Germline loops: CDR1 SGHRS, CDR2 YFSETQ. The CDR3 is 15 residues long. This CDR3 reads CASSLGAVTGLEQYF. CDR3 sequence (DNA): TGCGCCAGCAGCTTGGGCGCGGTAACGGGGCTGGAGCAGTACTTC.

The chain recombines TRBV5-1 with TRBJ2-7; 7 nucleotides match TRBD2. The junction had 6 bases not matched to a gene; V was cut back by 5 bases and J by 1 base. From germline, CDR1 is SGHRS and CDR2 YFSETQ. The CDR3 totals 14 residues. In DNA, the CDR3 is TGCGCCAGCAGACCGGCGGGGGATTCCTACGAGCAGTACTTC. Residues: CASRPAGDSYEQYF.

This chain uses TRBV7-2 with TRBJ2-5; D gene ambiguous. The V gene lost 4 bases and the J gene lost 5 bases, with 20 bases spanning the gap. The germline V gene has CDR1 SGHTA and CDR2 FQGNSA. The CDR3 is made up of 16 amino acids. The CDR3 DNA follows: TGTGCCAGCAGCTCACCTCGGACGGTGGTAGGGGAGACCCAGTACTTC. The encoded protein is CASSSPRTVVGETQYF.

The V and J genes are TRBV6-1 and TRBJ1-1; D is unresolved. The ends were cut back, 5 bases at V and 0 bases at J, with 7 bases in the middle. This CDR3 spans 13 amino acids. Looked up from germline, CDR1 is MNHNS and CDR2 is SASEGT. The CDR3 DNA follows: TGTGCCAGCAGTTCGGGCCTGAACACTGAAGCTTTCTTT. Translation: CASSSGLNTEAFF.

The chain links TRBV2 to TRBJ2-7; D may be TRBD1 or TRBD2 (5 bases each). This CDR3 has 17 amino acids. Germline CDR1 and CDR2: SNHLY and FYNNEI. The V end was cut by 4 bases, the J end by 5 bases, with 24 bases between. The CDR3 loop is CASSASRSAGTSNEQYF. Written as DNA, the CDR3 is TGTGCCAGCAGTGCTTCGAGGTCGGCAGGGACCAGCAACGAGCAGTACTTC.

The chain joins TRBV10-2 to TRBJ2-7, with 9 bases aligning to TRBD1. Trimming removed 8 bases from V and 7 bases from J; junction bases left unmatched: 9. This CDR3 is 13 amino acids long. Germline V gene sequence: CDR1 WSHSY, CDR2 SAAADI. The DNA for the CDR3 is TGCGCCAGCCGCGGGACAGGGTTTGGGGAGCAGTACTTC. Protein product: CASRGTGFGEQYF.

This chain uses TRBV5-1 with TRBJ2-1; 8 bases are shared with TRBD2. The germline V gene encodes CDR1 SGHRS and CDR2 YFSETQ. CDR3 length equals 16 residues. Losses at the gene ends were 0 bases for V and 7 bases for J; bases not matched to a gene: 9. CDR3 sequence reads: CASSLVAGGWRNEQFF. Written as DNA, the CDR3 is TGCGCCAGCAGCTTGGTGGCGGGAGGATGGAGAAATGAGCAGTTCTTC.